This is a list of T cell receptor beta chains from one sample in a study of metastatic and nonmetastatic thyroid tumors. With MiXCR, TCRdb reprocessed the PCR reads. This sample has some 40,000 clones; roughly 19% occur once, and the top ten carry around 20%. The specimen was blood. Receptors originate from a female donor with papillary thyroid cancer or a benign thyroid nodule (not recorded which). Some clones in this sample may be carry-over from other donors' samples. The CDR3 runs from the conserved cysteine through the conserved F or W. D genes are given only for firm matches. Some rows have no size entry. The others give once, few or many, or a class for an expanded clone.

J gene | D gene | clone size | V gene | CDR3 protein | CDR3 DNA
TRBJ2-3 | . | few | TRBV5-5 | CASSSLSSDLQYF | TGTGCCAGCAGCTCTCTGTCTAGCGACTTGCAGTATTTT
TRBJ1-5 | . | many | TRBV20-1 | CSARGEGTFSNQPQHF | TGCAGTGCTAGAGGGGAGGGGACCTTTAGCAATCAGCCCCAGCATTTT
TRBJ2-7 | . | . | TRBV27 | CATISYEQYF | TGTGCCACCATCTCCTACGAGCAGTACTTC
TRBJ1-6 | TRBD1 | many | TRBV6-4 | CASSETGGASPLHF | TGTGCCAGCAGTGAAACAGGGGGCGCGTCACCCCTCCACTTT
TRBJ2-1 | TRBD2 | many | TRBV19 | CASSRREGLYNEQFF | TGTGCCAGTAGCCGGCGGGAGGGCCTTTACAATGAGCAGTTCTTC
TRBJ2-7 | TRBD2 | many | TRBV12-3/TRBV12-4 | CASSPPGLAGQKLSF | TGTGCCAGCAGTCCGCCGGGACTAGCGGGACAAAAGCTATCGTTC
TRBJ2-3 | TRBD1 | once | TRBV20-1 | CSALCPGQGSLADTQYF | TGCAGTGCTCTATGCCCGGGACAGGGGAGTTTAGCGGATACGCAGTATTTT
TRBJ1-1 | TRBD1 | many | TRBV28 | CASKGRTGEAFF | TGTGCCAGCAAAGGGCGGACAGGTGAAGCTTTCTTT
TRBJ2-5 | TRBD1 | many | TRBV2 | CASQNKNRGETQYF | TGTGCCAGCCAGAACAAGAACAGGGGAGAGACCCAGTACTTC
TRBJ1-3 | . | many | TRBV11-2 | CASAPGVGNTIYF | TGTGCCTCTGCCCCAGGGGTCGGAAACACCATATATTTT
TRBJ1-6 | . | many | TRBV5-1 | CASSLDTWGRISPLHF | TGCGCCAGCAGCTTGGATACGTGGGGGAGAATTTCACCCCTCCACTTT
TRBJ2-7 | TRBD2 | many | TRBV20-1 | CSASPFGTSGYEQYF | TGCAGTGCTAGCCCCTTTGGGACTAGCGGGTACGAGCAGTACTTC
TRBJ1-5 | . | . | TRBV6-6 | CASSYFMSGCLQPQHF | TGTGCCAGCAGTTACTTTATGTCGGGGTGCTTGCAGCCCCAGCATTTT
TRBJ2-7 | TRBD1 | . | TRBV18 | CASSQFQGAGEQYF | TGTGCCAGCTCACAGTTTCAGGGGGCCGGGGAGCAGTACTTC
TRBJ2-6 | . | few | TRBV6-5 | CASSSGDNVLTF | TGTGCCAGCAGTTCCGGGGACAACGTACTGACTTTC
TRBJ1-1 | . | . | TRBV5-4 | CASSSPTLGTEAFF | TGTGCCAGCAGCTCCCCCACGTTGGGCACTGAAGCTTTCTTT
TRBJ2-5 | . | many | TRBV20-1 | CSANDAAQETQYF | TGCAGTGCCAACGACGCGGCCCAAGAGACCCAGTACTTC
TRBJ1-2 | . | many | TRBV3-1 | CASSPRLRAYGYTF | TGTGCCAGCAGCCCTCGACTCCGCGCCTATGGCTACACCTTC
TRBJ2-3 | . | many | TRBV6-1 | CASSAKINSVADTQYF | TGTGCCAGCAGTGCAAAGATCAATTCCGTGGCAGATACGCAGTATTTT